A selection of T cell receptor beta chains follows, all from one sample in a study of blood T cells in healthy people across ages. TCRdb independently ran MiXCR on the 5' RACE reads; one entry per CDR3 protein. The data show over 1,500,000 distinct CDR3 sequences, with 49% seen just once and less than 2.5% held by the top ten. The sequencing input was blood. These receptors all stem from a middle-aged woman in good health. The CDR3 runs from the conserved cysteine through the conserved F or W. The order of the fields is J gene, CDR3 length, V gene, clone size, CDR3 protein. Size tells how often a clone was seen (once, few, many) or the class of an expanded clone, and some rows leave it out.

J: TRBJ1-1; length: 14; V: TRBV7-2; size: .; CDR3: CASRSRGGGTEAFF
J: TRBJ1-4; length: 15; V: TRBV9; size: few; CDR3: CASSTRQATNEKLFF
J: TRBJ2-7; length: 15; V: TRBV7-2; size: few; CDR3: CASSHRGVTGYEQYF
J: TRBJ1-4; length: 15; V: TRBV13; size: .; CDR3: CASSFRGQTNEKLFF
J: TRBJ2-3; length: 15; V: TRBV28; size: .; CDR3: CASSPPSGLTDTQYF
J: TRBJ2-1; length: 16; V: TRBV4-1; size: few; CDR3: CASSRALAGGGNEQFF
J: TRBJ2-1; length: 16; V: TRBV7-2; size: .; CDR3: CASSPIAGRLYNEQFF
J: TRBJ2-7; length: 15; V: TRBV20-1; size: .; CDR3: CSARALGGPLYGQYF
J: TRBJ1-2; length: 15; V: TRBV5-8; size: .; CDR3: CASSRRGTGTYGYTF
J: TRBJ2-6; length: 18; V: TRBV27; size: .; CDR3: CASTLGSQAPSGANVLTF
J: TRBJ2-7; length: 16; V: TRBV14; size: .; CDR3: CASSPPGERGSYEQYF
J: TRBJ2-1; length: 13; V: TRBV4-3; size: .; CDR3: CASSPDFWGEQFF
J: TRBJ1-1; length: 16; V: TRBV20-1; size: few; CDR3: CSARTVAGHQNTEAFF
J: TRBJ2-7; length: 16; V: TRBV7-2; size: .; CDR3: CASSLDRASGGYEQYF
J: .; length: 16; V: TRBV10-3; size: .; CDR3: CAISQPGTSGKETQYF
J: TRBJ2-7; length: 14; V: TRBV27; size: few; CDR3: CASSLRQATYEQYF
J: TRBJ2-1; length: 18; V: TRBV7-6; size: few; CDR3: CASSPYDRALSSYNEQFF
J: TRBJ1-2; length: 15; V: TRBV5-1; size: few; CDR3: CASSLLQGTNYGYTF
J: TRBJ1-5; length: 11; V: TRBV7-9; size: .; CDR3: CASSPGGVQHF
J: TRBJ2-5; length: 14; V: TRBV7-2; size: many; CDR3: CASSSWRGEETQYF
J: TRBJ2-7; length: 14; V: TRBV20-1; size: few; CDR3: CSARDGTPTYEQYF
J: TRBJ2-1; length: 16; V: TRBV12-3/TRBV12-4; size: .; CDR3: CASNPRLAGGTFEQFF
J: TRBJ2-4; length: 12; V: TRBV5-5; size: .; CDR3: CASSLATNIQYF
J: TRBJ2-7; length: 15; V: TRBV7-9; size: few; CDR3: CASSLSDRGNYEQYF
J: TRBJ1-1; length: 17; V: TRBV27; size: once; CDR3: CASSPRGGDRGNTEAFF
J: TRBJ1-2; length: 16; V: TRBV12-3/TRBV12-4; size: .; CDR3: CASSAMGQRDNYGYTF
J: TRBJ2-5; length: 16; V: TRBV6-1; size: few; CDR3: CASSEAWGAPQETQYF
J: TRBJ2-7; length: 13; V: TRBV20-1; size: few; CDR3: CSARDSDSYEQYF
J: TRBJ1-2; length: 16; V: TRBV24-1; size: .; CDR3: CATSGIAGDGNYGYTF
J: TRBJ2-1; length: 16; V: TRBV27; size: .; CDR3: CASSLASSGGRNEQFF
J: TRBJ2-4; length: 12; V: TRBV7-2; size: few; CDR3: CASSPTQQAVYF
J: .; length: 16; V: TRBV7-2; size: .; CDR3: CASVRTSGGAYNEQYF
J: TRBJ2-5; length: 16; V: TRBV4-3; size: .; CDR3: CASSQTLAGGLETQYF
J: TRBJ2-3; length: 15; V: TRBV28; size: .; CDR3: CASSLLKGPLDTQYF
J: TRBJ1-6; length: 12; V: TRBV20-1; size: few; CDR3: CSAYMDNSPLHF
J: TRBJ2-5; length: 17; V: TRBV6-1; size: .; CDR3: CASRTLLFRGEVETQYF
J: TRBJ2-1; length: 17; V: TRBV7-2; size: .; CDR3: CASSIHHRTPFDNEQFF
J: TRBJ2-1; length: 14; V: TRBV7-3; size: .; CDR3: CASSLGPGADEQFF
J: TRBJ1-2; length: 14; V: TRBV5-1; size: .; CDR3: CASSPGVGNYGYTF
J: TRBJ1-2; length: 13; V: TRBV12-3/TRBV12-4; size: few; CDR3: CASAPQSNYGYTF
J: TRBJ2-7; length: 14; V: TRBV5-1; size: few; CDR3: CASSPDGVTAEQYF